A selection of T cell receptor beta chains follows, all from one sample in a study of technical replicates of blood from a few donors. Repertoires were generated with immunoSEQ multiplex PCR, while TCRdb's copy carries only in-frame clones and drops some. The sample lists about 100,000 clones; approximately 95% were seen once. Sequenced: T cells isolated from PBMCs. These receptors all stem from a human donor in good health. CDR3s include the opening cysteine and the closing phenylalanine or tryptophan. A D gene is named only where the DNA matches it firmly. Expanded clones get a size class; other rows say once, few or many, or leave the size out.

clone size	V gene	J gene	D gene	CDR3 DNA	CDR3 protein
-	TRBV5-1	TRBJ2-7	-	TGCGCCAGCAGCTTGGGACAGAATTACGAGCAGTACTTC	CASSLGQNYEQYF
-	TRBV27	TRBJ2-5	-	TGTGCCAGCAGTTTGGGGAGACAAGAGACCCAGTACTTC	CASSLGRQETQYF
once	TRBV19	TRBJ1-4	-	TGTGCCAGTACCAGGGGCAACCTTGCAACTAATGAAAAACTGTTTTTT	CASTRGNLATNEKLFF
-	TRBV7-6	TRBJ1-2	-	TGTGCCAGCAGCAGCTTCCCACGAGGCCGGGAAGACTATGGCTACACCTTC	CASSSFPRGREDYGYTF
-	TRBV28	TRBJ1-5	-	TGTGCCAGCAGTCTACTCTATAGCAATCAGCCCCAGCATTTT	CASSLLYSNQPQHF
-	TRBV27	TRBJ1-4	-	TGTGCCAGCAGTTGGACATCAACTAATGAAAAACTGTTTTTT	CASSWTSTNEKLFF
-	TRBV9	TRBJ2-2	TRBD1	TGTGCCAGCAGCGTTTTGGACAGGGATTCCACCGGGGAGCTGTTTTTT	CASSVLDRDSTGELFF
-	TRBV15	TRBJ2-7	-	TGTGCCACCAGCAGCCCGGGGTACCCCTACGAGCAGTACTTC	CATSSPGYPYEQYF
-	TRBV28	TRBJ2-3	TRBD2	TGTGCCAGCAGCTATCCCTTTTGGGAGGGAGTACCAGATACGCAGTATTTT	CASSYPFWEGVPDTQYF
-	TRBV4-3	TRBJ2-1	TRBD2	TGCGCCAGCAGCCCTGGCTGGCGGGAGGCCTACAATGAGCAGTTCTTC	CASSPGWREAYNEQFF
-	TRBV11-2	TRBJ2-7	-	TGTGCCAGCAGCTTAGCCCGGGGAATCTATACCTACGAGCAGTACTTC	CASSLARGIYTYEQYF
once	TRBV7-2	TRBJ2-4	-	TGTGCCAGCAGCTCCCGGGACAATGAAAACATTCAGTACTTC	CASSSRDNENIQYF
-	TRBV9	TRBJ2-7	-	TGTGCCAGCAGCATTCGGGACACCCCTTACGAGCAGTACTTC	CASSIRDTPYEQYF
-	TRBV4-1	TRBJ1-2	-	TGCGCCAGCAGCCAAGTTTCAGGGAGGGGAGTCTATGGCTACACCTTC	CASSQVSGRGVYGYTF
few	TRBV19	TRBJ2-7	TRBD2	TGTGCCAGTAGTATAGCTAGCGGGAGCTACGAGCAGTACTTC	CASSIASGSYEQYF
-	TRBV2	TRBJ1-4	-	TGTGCCAGCAGAAGAGGGGGTCTTGAAAAACTGTTTTTT	CASRRGGLEKLFF
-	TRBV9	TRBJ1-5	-	TGTGCCAGCAGCGTAGTGGAGGCTAGGTCGGGCAATCAGCCCCAGCATTTT	CASSVVEARSGNQPQHF
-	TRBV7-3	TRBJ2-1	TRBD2	TGTGCCAGCAGCGTAAGCGGGAGACAAGAGCAGTTCTTC	CASSVSGRQEQFF
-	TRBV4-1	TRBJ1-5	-	TGCGCCAGCAGCCAAGATGGGCTTAATCAGCCCCAGCATTTT	CASSQDGLNQPQHF
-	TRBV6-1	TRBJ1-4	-	TGTGCCACCTTGAACAGGGTAGGGTCTGAAAAACTGTTTTTT	CATLNRVGSEKLFF
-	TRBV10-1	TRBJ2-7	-	TGCGCCAGCAGTGACCCCTACGGGCCTCGAGGGCGCTACGAGCAGTACTTC	CASSDPYGPRGRYEQYF
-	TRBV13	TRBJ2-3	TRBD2	TGTGCCAGCAGCTCCCTTCTTGCGGGAGGTCCAGATACGCAGTATTTT	CASSSLLAGGPDTQYF
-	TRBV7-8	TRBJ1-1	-	TGTGCCAGCAGCTCCGGGGTCATGAACACTGAAGCTTTCTTT	CASSSGVMNTEAFF
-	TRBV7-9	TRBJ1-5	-	TGTGCCAGCAGCCCTGGGGGGGATCAGCCCCAGCATTTT	CASSPGGDQPQHF
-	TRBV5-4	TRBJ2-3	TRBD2	TGTGCCAGCAGCTCGGGGACTAGCGGCGCTAGCACAGATACGCAGTATTTT	CASSSGTSGASTDTQYF
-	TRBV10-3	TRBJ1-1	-	TGTGCCATCAGTGGCGGGAACACTGAAGCTTTCTTT	CAISGGNTEAFF
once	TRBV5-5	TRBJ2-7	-	TGTGCCAGCAGCTTGGAGTGGTTAGGCGGCTCCTACGAGCAGTACTTC	CASSLEWLGGSYEQYF